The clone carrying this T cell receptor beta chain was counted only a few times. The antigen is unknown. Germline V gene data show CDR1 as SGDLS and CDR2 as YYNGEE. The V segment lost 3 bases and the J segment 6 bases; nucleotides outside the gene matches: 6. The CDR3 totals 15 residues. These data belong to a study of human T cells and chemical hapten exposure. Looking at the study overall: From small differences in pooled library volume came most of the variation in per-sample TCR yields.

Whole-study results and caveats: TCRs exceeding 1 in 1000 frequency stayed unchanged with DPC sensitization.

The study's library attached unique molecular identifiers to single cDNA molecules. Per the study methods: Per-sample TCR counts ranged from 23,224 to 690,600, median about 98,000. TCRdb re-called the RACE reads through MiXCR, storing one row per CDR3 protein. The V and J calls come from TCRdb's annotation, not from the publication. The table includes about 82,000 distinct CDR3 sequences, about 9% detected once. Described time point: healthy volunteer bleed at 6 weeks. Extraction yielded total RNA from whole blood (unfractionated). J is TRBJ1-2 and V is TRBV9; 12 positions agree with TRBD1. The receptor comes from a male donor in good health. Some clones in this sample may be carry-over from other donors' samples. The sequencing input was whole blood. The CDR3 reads CASSGGQGALNGYTF. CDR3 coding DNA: TGTGCCAGCAGCGGGGGACAGGGGGCTTTGAATGGCTACACCTTC.